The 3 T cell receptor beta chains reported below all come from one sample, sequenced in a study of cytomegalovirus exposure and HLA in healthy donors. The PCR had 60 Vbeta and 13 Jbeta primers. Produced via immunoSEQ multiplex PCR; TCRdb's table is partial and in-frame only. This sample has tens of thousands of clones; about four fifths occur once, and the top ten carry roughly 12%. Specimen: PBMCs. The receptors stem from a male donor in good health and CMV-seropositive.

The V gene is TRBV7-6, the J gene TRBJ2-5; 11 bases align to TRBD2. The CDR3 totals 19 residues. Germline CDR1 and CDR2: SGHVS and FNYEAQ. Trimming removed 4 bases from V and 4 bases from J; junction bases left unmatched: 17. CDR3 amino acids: CASSSGGGLAATKRETQYF. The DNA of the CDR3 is TGTGCCAGCAGCTCGGGGGGGGGACTAGCGGCTACTAAAAGAGAGACCCAGTACTTC.

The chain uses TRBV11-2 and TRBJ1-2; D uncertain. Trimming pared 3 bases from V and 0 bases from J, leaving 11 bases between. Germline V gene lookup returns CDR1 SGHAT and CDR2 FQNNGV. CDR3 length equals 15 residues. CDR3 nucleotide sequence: TGTGCCAGCAGCTTTCAATCAGTTTCTAACTATGGCTACACCTTC. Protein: CASSFQSVSNYGYTF. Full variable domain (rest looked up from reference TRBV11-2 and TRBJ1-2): EAGVAQSPRYKIIEKRQSVAFWCNPISGHATLYWYQQILGQGPKLLIQFQNNGVVDDSQLPKDRFSAERLKGVDSTLKIQPAKLEDSAVYLCASSFQSVSNYGYTFGSGTRLTVV.

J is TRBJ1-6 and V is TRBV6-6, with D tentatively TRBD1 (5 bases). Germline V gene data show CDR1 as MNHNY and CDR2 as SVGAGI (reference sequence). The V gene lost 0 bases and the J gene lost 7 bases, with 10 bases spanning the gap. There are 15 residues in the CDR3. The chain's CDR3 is CASSYSMDKNSPLHF. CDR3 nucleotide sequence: TGTGCCAGCAGTTACTCGATGGACAAGAATTCACCCCTCCACTTT.